This T cell receptor (beta chain) originates from a study of T cells in Graves' hyperthyroidism and ophthalmopathy. About the study: Peripheral blood draws took place at initial diagnosis, ahead of any treatment.

Patients were excluded for uncontrolled infection, other autoimmune disease, pregnancy or lactation. This sample holds PBMCs from roughly 10 ml fresh peripheral blood. Study results and caveats: Appearing also in blood were most of the thyroid clonotypes expanded above 0.001.

The CDR3 runs 16 residues. Per germline, CDR1 LGHNA and CDR2 YSLEER. V shed 0 bases, J shed 4 bases, and the junction held 3 bases outside the gene matches. This clonotype was picked up a small number of times. Its target is unknown. Researchers took RNA transcripts and amplified the TCR beta CDR3 regions from them. The primer set for the first-round RT-PCR of the TCR CDR3 was HTBI. Via MiXCR, TCRdb re-called the multiplex PCR reads, giving one row per CDR3 protein. The profile shows around 540,000 distinct CDR3 sequences, more than 15% of them singletons. The sequence was collected from a woman aged 25 to 39 with Graves' ophthalmopathy. The J gene is TRBJ2-3, the V gene TRBV4-3; 11 positions match TRBD1. Sequencing used blood. CDR3 amino acids: CASSQERTGGADTQYF. The CDR3, as DNA: TGCGCCAGCAGCCAAGAGAGGACAGGGGGCGCAGATACGCAGTATTTT.